Each of the 5 T cell receptor beta chains below was sequenced from the same sample in a study of long-term antiretroviral therapy in people with HIV. This was the immunoSEQ v3.0 assay at survey level. The method was immunoSEQ multiplex PCR; TCRdb's version includes in-frame clones alone and lacks a portion of them. The data show about 43,000 clones, about 89% seen once. This sample comprised unsorted PBMCs, obtained 0.1 years before starting antiretroviral therapy. Receptors were obtained from a woman in her fifties or sixties with HIV.

The V call is TRBV5-6, the J call TRBJ1-2; the match to TRBD1 covers 7 bases. The V gene's germline CDR1 is SGHDT and CDR2 YYEEEE. The CDR3 has 15 residues. V gave up 4 bases and J gave up 8 bases; unmatched junction bases: 14. The CDR3 reads CASSLPLQGERGYTF. The CDR3 nucleotides are TGTGCCAGCAGCCTACCCCTCCAGGGGGAAAGGGGCTACACCTTC.

The J gene is TRBJ2-7, the V gene TRBV7-2; tentatively, D is TRBD2 (6 bases). CDR1 and CDR2 (germline): SGHTA, FQGNSA. Trimming took 5 bases from V and 7 from J, leaving 15 bases between them. This CDR3 is 13 amino acids long. CDR3 sequence reads: CASSRPPGREQYF. The CDR3 nucleotides are TGTGCCAGCAGCCGCCCTCCAGGGAGGGAGCAGTACTTC.

This chain joins TRBV21-1 and TRBJ2-5; TRBD2, the table's D call, was not compared with the DNA. TRBV21-1 is a pseudogene. The CDR3 consists of 12 residues. CDR3 residues: CASSKDRETQYF. CDR3 nucleotides: TGTGCCAGCAGCAAAGACCGGGAGACCCAGTACTTC.

The chain couples TRBV2 to TRBJ1-6, with TRBD1 identical over 7 bases. Germline V gene data show CDR1 as SNHLY and CDR2 as FYNNEI. The CDR3 is 17 amino acids. The V gene end was trimmed by 6 bases and the J gene end by 2 bases; junction bases not matched to a gene: 10. The CDR3 loop reads CASRRGLSLAYNSPLHF. In DNA, the CDR3 is TGTGCCAGCAGAAGGGGGCTAAGTTTGGCCTATAATTCACCCCTCCACTTT.

CDR3 coding DNA: TGTGCCAGCAGCGTAGGCGGCGGACACTCTGGAAACACCATATATTTT. It specifies CASSVGGGHSGNTIYF. The chain has TRBV9 and TRBJ1-3; TRBD1 is a possible D gene (5 bases). Trimming shortened V by 0 bases and J by 0 bases, and 10 bases separated the two germline ends. Germline lookup yields CDR1 SGDLS and CDR2 YYNGEE. The CDR3 length is 16 residues.